This T cell receptor (beta chain) was documented in a study of shared clonotypes between healthy human individuals. Sequenced by immunoSEQ multiplex PCR; TCRdb stores in-frame clones only, minus some. This sample yields over a million clones, of which about 70% are seen a single time; approximately 1.5% belongs to the top ten. Of note for this clone: Its antigen is not known. This clone may be a read error of a much larger clone one base away. Other nucleotide sequences from this sample produce the same CDR3.

Trimming took off 0 bases at V and 0 bases at J, with 7 bases between the two ends. This CDR3 has 15 amino acids. Germline lookup yields CDR1 SGHRS and CDR2 YFSETQ. Findings and limits, study-wide: Sorted-subset sequencing, rarefaction showed, was incomplete despite large depth.

This TCR came from a man between 18 and 35 years old in good health. The specimen was memory CD4+ T cells sorted from blood. Specified subset: CD45RA-negative fraction. The rearrangement links TRBV5-1 to TRBJ1-5; perhaps TRBD1 as D (5 bases). CDR3 sequence (DNA): TGCGCCAGCAGCTTGGAAGGGGTTAGCAATCAGCCCCAGCATTTT. Protein: CASSLEGVSNQPQHF.